These 21 T cell receptor beta chains originate from one sample sequenced in a study of blood T cell repertoires in COVID-19. The table came from immunoSEQ multiplex PCR; TCRdb's copy has only in-frame clones and leaves some out. This table has 25,000 to 35,000 clones, approximately 86% appearing once. The specimen sequenced was peripheral blood. These receptors originate from a human donor in a cohort sampled during active COVID-19.

The chain combines TRBV19 with TRBJ2-5, with D possibly matching TRBD1 (7 bases). Germline values: CDR1 LNHDA, CDR2 SQIVND (reference sequence). The CDR3 contains 15 residues. Trimming took 6 bases from V and 5 from J, leaving 19 bases between them. CDR3 in DNA: TGTGCCAGTAGCCCTCGGTCCAGGGGGGCTGAGACCCAGTACTTC. This codes for CASSPRSRGAETQYF.

The J gene is TRBJ1-3, the V gene TRBV12-5; no firm D call. V lost 1 base to trimming and J lost 2 bases, with 6 bases between them. This CDR3 region has 14 residues. CDR1 is LGHNT, CDR2 FRNRAP, per germline. CDR3 amino acids: CASGLAGAGNTIYF. DNA of the CDR3: TGTGCTAGTGGTTTGGCCGGGGCTGGAAACACCATATATTTT.

This rearrangement joins TRBV7-6 to TRBJ2-5, with 8 positions matching TRBD2. This CDR3 has 16 amino acids. J lost 1 base, V lost 6 bases, and 10 bases had no gene match. Per the germline V gene, CDR1 is SGHVS and CDR2 is FNYEAQ. The CDR3 protein is CASRAGRGGTQETQYF. CDR3 bases: TGTGCCAGCAGAGCAGGCCGGGGGGGGACCCAAGAGACCCAGTACTTC.

This clone was detected only once. The J gene is TRBJ2-5, the V gene TRBV15; possible D gene TRBD1, 6 bases. This CDR3 has 15 amino acids. Germline V gene sequence: CDR1 LNHNV, CDR2 YYDKDF (reference sequence). The germline V and J ends were trimmed by 1 base and 4 bases, with 13 bases remaining between them. The DNA of the CDR3 is TGTGCCACCAGCAGAGGAAACAGGGATGGAGAGACCCAGTACTTC. Translated, it gives CATSRGNRDGETQYF.

The V and J genes are TRBV6-1 and TRBJ2-7; 7 bases match TRBD1. Germline CDR1 reads MNHNS; CDR2 reads SASEGT. This CDR3 comprises 15 residues. V gave up 1 base and J gave up 2 bases; unmatched junction bases: 5. CDR3 DNA sequence: TGTGCCAGCAGTGAAGGCATGGGACAGACCTACGAGCAGTACTTC. Protein: CASSEGMGQTYEQYF.

The V and J genes are TRBV11-2 and TRBJ1-6; D might be TRBD1 (6 bases). From germline, CDR1 is SGHAT and CDR2 FQNNGV. V lost 4 bases, J lost 7 bases, and 11 bases lay in between. The CDR3 is made up of 14 amino acids. The CDR3 DNA reads TGTGCCAGCAGCTCACAGGGTAGGAATTCACCCCTCCACTTT. Encoded protein: CASSSQGRNSPLHF.

This rearrangement joins TRBV12-3 or TRBV12-4 to TRBJ2-7, with D unclear. There are 13 residues in the CDR3. V lost 6 bases to trimming and J lost 1 base, with 10 bases between them. The DNA for the CDR3 is TGTGCCAGCAGACGAACACAGTCCTACGAGCAGTACTTC. This encodes CASRRTQSYEQYF.

The rearrangement uses TRBV2 and TRBJ2-5, with D unclear. Trimming left V 5 bases short and J 2 bases short, with 9 bases between. The germline V gene encodes CDR1 SNHLY and CDR2 FYNNEI. This CDR3 contains 13 residues. The CDR3 DNA reads as TGTGCCAGCAGTTCGTCTGTGCAAGAGACCCAGTACTTC. It yields the protein CASSSSVQETQYF.

The chain uses TRBV11-3 and TRBJ1-1, with D possibly TRBD1 on 5 matching bases. Trimming took off 8 bases at V and 4 bases at J, with 11 bases between the two ends. In germline, CDR1 is SGHNT, CDR2 YENEEA. The CDR3 consists of 12 residues. The CDR3: CASRGGGTEAFF. CDR3 nucleotides: TGTGCCAGCCGCGGGGGTGGCACTGAAGCTTTCTTT.

The chain employs TRBV9 and TRBJ1-6; 9 bases are shared with TRBD1. Germline CDR1 and CDR2: SGDLS and YYNGEE. The V gene end was trimmed by 4 bases and the J gene end by 0 bases; junction bases not matched to a gene: 5. The CDR3 loop spans 17 amino acids. DNA of the CDR3: TGTGCCAGCAGCCCTCGGGGACAGGGCTCCTATAATTCACCCCTCCACTTT. This translates into CASSPRGQGSYNSPLHF.

The rearrangement links TRBV7-2 to TRBJ2-5; D may be TRBD2 (6 bases). The V end was cut by 2 bases, the J end by 3 bases, with 13 bases between. CDR1 is SGHTA, CDR2 FQGNSA, per germline. The CDR3 has 15 residues. DNA of the CDR3: TGTGCCAGCAGCTTACTAGGAGGGCTCAAAGAGACCCAGTACTTC. It specifies CASSLLGGLKETQYF.

The chain is built from TRBV6-5 and TRBJ1-2, with D uncertain. Germline CDR1 MNHEY, CDR2 SVGAGI. V gave up 2 bases and J gave up 7 bases, with 11 bases separating them. This CDR3 spans 13 amino acids. CDR3 region: CASSYQGVAGYTF. The CDR3 DNA follows: TGTGCCAGCAGTTACCAAGGAGTGGCTGGCTACACCTTC.

The CDR3 region is CASSTRTGLGGELFF. The CDR3 DNA is TGTGCCAGCAGTACCCGAACAGGGTTGGGCGGGGAGCTGTTTTTT. V is TRBV3-1 (or the pseudogene TRBV3-2) and J is TRBJ2-2; TRBD1 might be the D (6 bases). The CDR3 consists of 15 residues. Germline lookup yields CDR1 LGHDT and CDR2 YNNKEL (reference sequence). V lost 6 bases, J lost 7 bases, and 18 bases lay in between.

This clone came up once. The chain combines TRBV5-1 with TRBJ1-4; a possible D gene is TRBD1 (5 bases). This CDR3 spans 14 amino acids. V dropped 0 bases and J dropped 4 bases, with 7 bases sitting between them. CDR1 and CDR2 (germline): SGHRS, YFSETQ. The CDR3 nucleotides read TGCGCCAGCAGCTTGGAAGGGGTTAATGAAAAACTGTTTTTT. Translating it yields CASSLEGVNEKLFF.

This clone was detected only once. The CDR3 DNA sequence: TGTGCCAGCAGCGTAGGGGCAGACGTTGTGGGCTATGGCTACACCTTC. It specifies CASSVGADVVGYGYTF. The gene calls are TRBV9 and TRBJ1-2; no reliable D call. Trimming pared 0 bases from V and 4 bases from J, leaving 16 bases between. Germline CDR1 SGDLS, CDR2 YYNGEE. This CDR3 has 16 residues.

The genes are TRBV19 and TRBJ2-6, with TRBD1 matching 9 bases. The germline gives CDR1 LNHDA, CDR2 SQIVND (reference sequence). V shed 6 bases and J 2 bases; nucleotides not matched to a gene: 5. The CDR3 spans 16 residues. The CDR3 region has the DNA TGTGCCAGTAGCCGGACAGGGGAGGCTGGGGCCAACGTCCTGACTTTC. Its protein is CASSRTGEAGANVLTF.

To note about this clone: Germline is not matched at one junction end, which may reflect a read error. V gene TRBV18 combines with J gene TRBJ1-1, with D hard to call. This CDR3 is built from 13 residues. Germline-derived CDR1 and CDR2 are KGHSH and LQKENI. The CDR3 loop reads CASSPSGPDETFF. The CDR3, as DNA: TGTGCCAGCTCACCTAGTGGGCCGGATGAAACTTTCTTT.

The chain is built from TRBV2 and TRBJ2-2; TRBD2 matches 10 bases. Germline CDR1 SNHLY, CDR2 FYNNEI. With V trimmed by 6 bases and J by 6 bases, 10 bases remained unmatched. This CDR3 region has 16 residues. In nucleotides, the CDR3 is TGTGCCAGCAGGGGGAGCGGGGGGGCCGTCGCCGGGGAGCTGTTTTTT. Translating it yields CASRGSGGAVAGELFF.

This clone appeared a few times. This chain links TRBV6-5 with TRBJ2-1; 8 bases match TRBD2. The CDR3 has 14 amino acids. The V and J ends lost 7 bases and 4 bases, in that order; junction bases with no gene match: 6. Germline lookup yields CDR1 MNHEY and CDR2 SVGAGI. Here the CDR3 DNA reads TGTGCCAGCACCACGGGACTAGGATACAATGAGCAGTTCTTC. It specifies CASTTGLGYNEQFF.

The gene calls are TRBV19 and TRBJ2-5; D is ambiguous. The CDR3 consists of 14 residues. V lost 5 bases and J lost 5, with 15 bases in between. The germline V gene has CDR1 LNHDA and CDR2 SQIVND (reference sequence). CDR3 coding DNA: TGTGCCAGTAGTGCCGTGACATATCCGGAGACCCAGTACTTC. Translated: CASSAVTYPETQYF.

V gene TRBV20-1 combines with J gene TRBJ1-5; D is unresolved. The germline gives CDR1 DFQATT, CDR2 SNEGSKA (reference sequence). This CDR3 has 13 residues. Trimming cost V 3 bases and J 4 bases, with 10 bases left between them. CDR3 sequence reads: CSASLSRNQPQHF. The CDR3, as DNA: TGCAGTGCTAGTTTGTCTCGGAATCAGCCCCAGCATTTT.